This T cell receptor beta chain comes out of a study of glioma-infiltrating T cells. This clonotype was seen a handful of times. The CDR3 loop spans 19 amino acids. V lost 4 bases, J lost 3 bases, and 16 bases stayed unmatched. Germline V CDR1 and CDR2: MNHNS, SASEGT. TCR alpha and beta CDR3 regions were amplified from RNA using iRepertoire nested multiplex PCR. One entry per CDR3 protein results from TCRdb running MiXCR on the multiplex PCR reads. The repertoire consists of roughly 200,000 distinct CDR3 sequences, with under 55% occurring once and the leading ten covering roughly 5.2%. The sample comprised glioma tissue, nonneoplastic brain tissue, or PBMCs (not recorded which). The rearrangement uses TRBV6-1 and TRBJ2-1; 9 bases agree with TRBD2. This receptor was identified in a human donor with low-grade glioma or glioblastoma, undergoing nonglioma brain surgery, or in good health (not recorded which). The CDR3 nucleotides are TGTGCCAGCAGTGCGATCTCCGACTGGACTAGCGTGAGCTACAATGAGCAGTTCTTC. Amino acid sequence: CASSAISDWTSVSYNEQFF.